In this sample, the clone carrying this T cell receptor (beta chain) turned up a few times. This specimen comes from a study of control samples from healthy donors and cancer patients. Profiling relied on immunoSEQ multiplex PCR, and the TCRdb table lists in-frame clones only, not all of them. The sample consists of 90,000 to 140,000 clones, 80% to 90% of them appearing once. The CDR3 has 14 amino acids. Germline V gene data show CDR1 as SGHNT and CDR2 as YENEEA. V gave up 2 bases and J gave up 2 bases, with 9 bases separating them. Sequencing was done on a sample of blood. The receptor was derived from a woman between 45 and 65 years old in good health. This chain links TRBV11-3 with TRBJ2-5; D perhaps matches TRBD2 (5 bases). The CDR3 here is CASSLSTMQETQYF. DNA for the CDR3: TGTGCCAGCAGCTTATCGACTATGCAAGAGACCCAGTACTTC.